What follows are 14 T cell receptor beta chains derived from one specimen sequenced in a study of CD8 T cells in Susac syndrome. Reverse transcription used about 0.5 to 1 ug RNA and random hexamers. TCRdb called the immunoSEQ multiplex PCR reads again in MiXCR, with one record for every CDR3 protein. The sample includes about 140,000 distinct CDR3 sequences, about 95% of them seen just once. Sequencing input: CD4+ T cells from PBMCs. These receptors were taken from a human donor with multiple sclerosis.

The V call is TRBV18, the J call TRBJ2-5; D might be TRBD1 (6 bases). Trimming took off 6 bases at V and 1 base at J, with 12 bases between the two ends. The CDR3 is 14 residues long. In germline, CDR1 is KGHSH, CDR2 LQKENI. The CDR3 reads CASSRRDIQETQYF. In DNA, the CDR3 is TGTGCCAGCTCGCGACGGGACATCCAAGAGACCCAGTACTTC.

The chain employs TRBV18 and TRBJ1-1; 7 bases map to TRBD1. V trimming: 1 base; J trimming: 3 bases; junction bases outside the gene matches: 8. CDR3 length: 16 residues. The germline CDR1 and CDR2 sequences are KGHSH and LQKENI. The CDR3 DNA follows: TGTGCCAGCTCACCACTCCCAGGGGGGCCGGACACTGAAGCTTTCTTT. Translating gives CASSPLPGGPDTEAFF.

V gene TRBV20-1 combines with J gene TRBJ1-5; TRBD1 might be the D (5 bases). CDR1 is DFQATT and CDR2 is SNEGSKA in the germline V gene (reference sequence). This CDR3 has 15 amino acids. V dropped 1 base and J dropped 4 bases, with 14 bases sitting between them. CDR3 sequence: CSARAPAGRNQPQHF. CDR3 sequence (DNA): TGCAGTGCTAGAGCCCCGGCAGGGAGGAATCAGCCCCAGCATTTT.

The rearrangement uses TRBV12-3 or TRBV12-4 and TRBJ2-2, with unresolved D. The CDR3 totals 14 residues. Trimming cost V 3 bases and J 1 base, with 6 bases left between them. Here the CDR3 DNA reads TGTGCCAGCAGTTTTGCCGAGAACACCGGGGAGCTGTTTTTT. Its protein product is CASSFAENTGELFF.

In this sample, this clonotype turned up once. The chain recombines TRBV5-1 with TRBJ2-3; 11 nucleotides match TRBD1. The CDR3 has 14 amino acids. Trimming took 5 bases from V and 6 from J; bases not matched to a gene: 5. Germline CDR1 SGHRS, CDR2 YFSETQ. CDR3 sequence: CASRDRGQMDTQYF. The CDR3 DNA follows: TGCGCCAGCAGGGACAGGGGGCAGATGGATACGCAGTATTTT.

The rearrangement uses TRBV3-1 and TRBJ1-4; D perhaps matches TRBD1 (6 bases). The ends were cut back, 4 bases at V and 6 bases at J, with 21 bases in the middle. The CDR3 loop spans 17 amino acids. Germline V CDR1 and CDR2: LGHDT, YNNKEL (reference sequence). CDR3 sequence: CASSPSGYRDLDEKLFF. The CDR3 DNA reads TGTGCCAGCAGCCCATCGGGATACAGGGATCTGGATGAAAAACTGTTTTTT. Complete variable domain (other parts from reference TRBV3-1 and TRBJ1-4): DTAVSQTPKYLVTQMGNDKSIKCEQNLGHDTMYWYKQDSKKFLKIMFSYNNKELIINETVPNRFSPKSPDKAHLNLHINSLELGDSAVYFCASSPSGYRDLDEKLFFGSGTQLSVL.

The chain recombines TRBV14 with TRBJ2-7; D is perhaps TRBD2 (5 bases). The germline CDR1 and CDR2 sequences are SGHDN and FVKESK. The ends were cut back, 3 bases at V and 4 bases at J, with 13 bases in the middle. This CDR3 region has 14 residues. CDR3 in DNA: TGTGCCAGCAGCCAGAGGGAAGGGCTTTACGAGCAGTACTTC. It codes for CASSQREGLYEQYF. Full variable domain (outside the CDR3, taken from reference TRBV14 and TRBJ2-7): EAGVTQFPSHSVIEKGQTVTLRCDPISGHDNLYWYRRVMGKEIKFLLHFVKESKQDESGMPNNRFLAERTGGTYSTLKVQPAELEDSGVYFCASSQREGLYEQYFGPGTRLTVT.

Here the CDR3 DNA reads TGTGCCAGCAGCGGACTAGCGGGGGGCCAACCGCGCACAGATACGCAGTATTTT. This codes for CASSGLAGGQPRTDTQYF. The chain joins TRBV9 to TRBJ2-3; 13 nucleotides agree with TRBD2. The CDR3 has 18 residues. CDR1 SGDLS and CDR2 YYNGEE come from the germline V gene. The trim removed 3 bases at V and 1 base at J, leaving 8 bases unmatched.

The chain joins TRBV5-1 to TRBJ1-2; D call uncertain. CDR1 and CDR2 from the germline V gene are SGHRS and YFSETQ. The CDR3 is 13 residues long. Between the trimmed V and J ends, which lost 0 bases and 2 bases, there was a span of 5 bases. CDR3 sequence (DNA): TGCGCCAGCAGCTTGGAACAGAACTATGGCTACACCTTC. It specifies CASSLEQNYGYTF.

The rearrangement joins TRBV20-1 to TRBJ2-7, with a weak D call TRBD1 (5 bases). The CDR3 is made up of 13 amino acids. V dropped 5 bases and J dropped 1 base, with 12 bases sitting between them. Germline values: CDR1 DFQATT, CDR2 SNEGSKA (reference sequence). CDR3 sequence reads: CSAHFGQSYEQYF. The CDR3 DNA follows: TGCAGTGCTCATTTTGGACAATCCTACGAGCAGTACTTC.

The rearrangement uses TRBV29-1 and TRBJ2-1, with 8 bases matching TRBD2. This CDR3 has 14 residues. Trimming cost V 7 bases and J 3 bases; bases outside gene matches: 8. The V gene's germline CDR1 is SQVTM and CDR2 ANQGSEA. CDR3 nucleotide sequence: TGCAGCGCTTCGGGAGGGCTCTTCTACAATGAGCAGTTCTTC. As protein: CSASGGLFYNEQFF.

CDR3: CAWSPDRGYEQYF. The CDR3 nucleotides are TGTGCCTGGAGTCCGGACAGGGGTTACGAGCAGTACTTC. The chain is built from TRBV30 and TRBJ2-7; TRBD1 matches 9 bases. V was clipped by 2 bases and J by 4 bases; unmatched bases: 3. Germline V gene sequence: CDR1 GTSNPN, CDR2 SVGIG (reference sequence). The CDR3 consists of 13 residues.

The chain is built from TRBV4-3 and TRBJ2-5; perhaps TRBD2 as D (5 bases). The germline V and J ends were trimmed by 0 bases and 3 bases, with 14 bases remaining between them. This CDR3 is 16 amino acids long. CDR1 LGHNA and CDR2 YSLEER come from the germline V gene. CDR3 amino acids: CASSQDGGGFEETQYF. The CDR3 DNA follows: TGCGCCAGCAGCCAAGATGGTGGCGGGTTCGAAGAGACCCAGTACTTC.

This rearrangement joins TRBV7-9 to TRBJ2-4; D might be TRBD1 (5 bases). Per germline, CDR1 SEHNR and CDR2 FQNEAQ (reference sequence). V lost 1 base, J lost 4 bases, and 5 bases lay in between. The CDR3 sequence is 13 residues long. CDR3 protein: CASSLGQKNIQYF. In DNA, the CDR3 is TGTGCCAGCAGCTTAGGACAGAAAAACATTCAGTACTTC.